What follows describes a single T cell receptor beta chain. RNA totalling roughly 0.45 to 1 ug underwent reverse transcription with random hexamers. Amplification of the TCR beta CDR3 was carried out by immunoSEQ multiplex PCR, which spanned a total of 54 Vbeta and 13 Jbeta segments. TCRdb used MiXCR to reprocess the immunoSEQ multiplex PCR reads, holding one entry per CDR3 protein. The sample includes tens of thousands of distinct CDR3 sequences, 93% seen only once; the top ten take roughly 0.16%. These data are taken from a study of CD8 T cells in Susac syndrome. The overall study: Blood was drawn from Susac syndrome patients while they were therapy-naive, on corticosteroids, or on intravenous immunoglobulin alone.

The T cells that were sequenced for TCR beta were CD8+ and CD4+ cells from blood. Both CD4+ and CD8+ T cells were negatively isolated, and TEMRA cells underwent FACS enrichment. V was clipped by 0 bases and J by 5 bases, with 20 bases between them. CDR1 and CDR2 from the germline V gene are MNHEY and SVGEGT. The CDR3 has 18 amino acids. This clonotype originated in a human donor with Susac syndrome. The genes are TRBV6-2 or TRBV6-3 and TRBJ2-1; D gene uncertain. Source material: CD4+ T cells from PBMCs. The CDR3, as DNA: TGTGCCAGCAGTTACTCGGGGATTAGTGTACCCCGGGACAATGAGCAGTTCTTC. It encodes CASSYSGISVPRDNEQFF.